The entry below describes one TCR beta chain. No antigen is known for it. The data derive from a study of T cell repertoires in ileal Crohn's disease. Whole-study context: At surgery, under 40% of patients smoked, with median disease duration 7.9 years. Operated complications were stricturing disease (about 60%) and penetrating disease (about 40%). Study conclusions and caveats: Compared with non-smokers, active smokers at surgery showed more clonal expansions. Every patient over 26.8% clonality showed endoscopic recurrence.

Assay used: immunoSEQ multiplex PCR; TCRdb lists only in-frame clones, some missing. This sample has 14,000 or so clones, with approximately 80% found just once. This CDR3 is 14 amino acids long. V shed 4 bases and J 7 bases; nucleotides not matched to a gene: 6. The germline CDR1 and CDR2 sequences are MNHEY and SMNVEV (reference sequence). Source material: ileal tissue. The TCR was taken from an adult with Crohn's disease. The chain links TRBV27 to TRBJ2-2, with 7 bases lining up with TRBD1. The chain's CDR3 is CASSWDSGFGELFF. Written as DNA, the CDR3 is TGTGCCAGCAGTTGGGACAGTGGATTCGGGGAGCTGTTTTTT.